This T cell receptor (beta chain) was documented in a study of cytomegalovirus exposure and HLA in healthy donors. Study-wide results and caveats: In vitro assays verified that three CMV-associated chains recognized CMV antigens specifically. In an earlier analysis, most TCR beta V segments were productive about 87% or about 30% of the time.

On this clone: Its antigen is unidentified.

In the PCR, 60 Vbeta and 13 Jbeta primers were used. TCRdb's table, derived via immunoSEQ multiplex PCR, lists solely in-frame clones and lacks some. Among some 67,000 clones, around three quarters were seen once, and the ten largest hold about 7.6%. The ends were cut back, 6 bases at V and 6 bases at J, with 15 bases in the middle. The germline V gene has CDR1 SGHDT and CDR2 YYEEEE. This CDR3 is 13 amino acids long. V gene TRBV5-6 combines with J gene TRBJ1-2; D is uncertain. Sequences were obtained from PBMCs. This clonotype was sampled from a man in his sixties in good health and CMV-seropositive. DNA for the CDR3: TGTGCCAGCATCGCGGCGAGTCGCGATGGCTACACCTTC. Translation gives CASIAASRDGYTF.